Listed below are T cell receptor beta chains from one sample, sequenced in a study of cytomegalovirus exposure and HLA in healthy donors. Method: immunoSEQ multiplex PCR; TCRdb's copy keeps in-frame clones and lacks some. The table has a few hundred thousand clones, approximately 84% seen once. Sequencing was done on a sample of PBMCs. These receptors were taken from a woman in her 40s in good health and CMV-seronegative. Both conserved end residues are part of each CDR3. A D gene is named only where the DNA matches it firmly. Not all rows give a size; the values are once, few, many and, for expanded clones, a class.

>TRBV28|TRBJ2-7|.|.
TGTGCCAGCAGTTCCGGTCTGACTAAGCAGTACTTC
CASSSGLTKQYF
>TRBV7-2|TRBJ1-1|TRBD1|.
TGTGCCAGCAGCTTAGCTTGGACAGGGGGCGTCGGGCAGGCTTTCTTT
CASSLAWTGGVGQAFF
>TRBV19|TRBJ1-1|.|.
TGTGCCAGTAGTCCCGACAGGCTGAGGGCTTTCTTT
CASSPDRLRAFF
>TRBV5-4|TRBJ1-1|TRBD1|.
TGTGCCAGCAGCTTCACGGACAGGGGAAGCACTGAAGCTTTCTTT
CASSFTDRGSTEAFF
>TRBV9|TRBJ2-2|.|.
TGTGCCAGCAGCGTAGATGGCCGGGAGTCCGGGGAGCTGTTTTTT
CASSVDGRESGELFF
>TRBV6-1|TRBJ2-1|.|.
TGTGCCAGCAGTGGAGGGGGTGAGCAGTTCTTC
CASSGGGEQFF
>TRBV9|TRBJ2-7|.|once
TGTGCCAGCAGCGTAGGTCCCCGGGGGTCCTACGAGCAGTACTTC
CASSVGPRGSYEQYF
>TRBV18|TRBJ1-1|.|.
TGTGCCAGCTCACACGGACAAGATAACACTGAAGCTTTCTTT
CASSHGQDNTEAFF
>TRBV2|TRBJ1-2|.|few
TGTGCCAGCAGTGTGGCAACAGGGTGGGATGGCTACACCTTC
CASSVATGWDGYTF
>TRBV19|TRBJ1-5|.|.
TGTGCCAGTAGTCCCCCCCGTGGACAGAGGAATCAGCCCCAGCATTTT
CASSPPRGQRNQPQHF
>TRBV30|TRBJ2-2|.|.
TGTGCCTGGAGTGGGACAGCTACGAACACCGGGGAGCTGTTTTTT
CAWSGTATNTGELFF
>TRBV19|TRBJ2-1|TRBD2|.
TGTGCCAGTAGTATGGGGACTAGCGGGGGGGCTGAAGAGCAGTTCTTC
CASSMGTSGGAEEQFF
>TRBV6-5|TRBJ2-5|TRBD1|few
TGTGCCAGCAGTCGGACAGGAGTCCCAAAAGAGACCCAGTACTTC
CASSRTGVPKETQYF
>TRBV18|TRBJ1-1|.|.
TGTGCCAGCTCACCGGGCGGGGACACTGAAGCTTTCTTT
CASSPGGDTEAFF
>TRBV6-5|TRBJ2-5|.|once
TGTGCCAGCAGTACCCCTCGACAGGCAGGGACCCAGTACTTC
CASSTPRQAGTQYF
>TRBV6-1|TRBJ1-1|.|few
TGTGCCAGCAGTGAAGTGGGGGGGTTCCTCTACACTGAAGCTTTCTTT
CASSEVGGFLYTEAFF
>TRBV11-2|TRBJ1-1|.|few
TGTGCCAGCAGCTCCCTCACGACAGTGAACACTGAAGCTTTCTTT
CASSSLTTVNTEAFF
>TRBV11-2|TRBJ2-5|TRBD2|once
TGTGCCAGCAGCTCCACGGGGGGCCAAGAGACCCAGTACTTC
CASSSTGGQETQYF
>TRBV27|TRBJ1-6|TRBD1|once
TGTGCCAGCAGTTCGAGGACAGGGGATCTCACCCGTTATAATTCACCCCTCCACTTT
CASSSRTGDLTRYNSPLHF
>TRBV5-1|TRBJ1-1|.|once
TGCGCCAGCAGCGCCCGACTGATGAACACTGAAGCTTTCTTT
CASSARLMNTEAFF
>TRBV7-5|TRBJ1-5|.|.
TGTGCCAGAAGCTTAGGAGAAGGAGGGTATAGCAATCAGCCCCAGCATTTT
CARSLGEGGYSNQPQHF
>TRBV10-3|TRBJ2-6|TRBD2|few
TGTGCCTCCGGGGGGGTCGGGGCCAACGTCCTGACTTTC
CASGGVGANVLTF
>TRBV7-2|TRBJ1-1|.|.
TGTGCCAGCAGCTTAGTCGGACTCCGAGGGGCTTTCTTT
CASSLVGLRGAFF
>TRBV19|TRBJ1-5|.|.
TGTGCCAGTAGTCCCTGGATTGGGGGGGATAGCAATCAGCCCCAGCATTTT
CASSPWIGGDSNQPQHF
>TRBV6-1|TRBJ2-7|.|.
TGTGCCAGCAGTGAATATCCCCTCTACAGCTCCGAGCAGTACTTC
CASSEYPLYSSEQYF
>TRBV6-5|TRBJ2-7|TRBD2|.
TGTGCCAGCAGTTACGAGGGGACTAGTGTCGGTACTGGGCAGTACTTC
CASSYEGTSVGTGQYF
>TRBV30|TRBJ1-2|.|.
TGTGCCTGGAAGGGCTTTACCGAGGGTGGCTACACCTTC
CAWKGFTEGGYTF
>TRBV7-9|TRBJ1-1|.|once
TGTGCCAGCAGCTCCGGCAGGGGCAGGGACACTGAAGCTTTCTTT
CASSSGRGRDTEAFF
>TRBV7-3|TRBJ2-3|TRBD2|.
TGTGCCAGCAGGAAGAGCGGGGCGAGCACAGATACGCAGTATTTT
CASRKSGASTDTQYF
>TRBV4-3|TRBJ2-3|TRBD2|.
TGCGCCAGCAGCCAAGAGGTAGCGGGGCGCACAGATACGCAGTATTTT
CASSQEVAGRTDTQYF
>TRBV6-6|TRBJ2-2|TRBD1|.
TGTGCCAGCAGTCCGGGACAGGGAGGGACCGGGGAGCTGTTTTTT
CASSPGQGGTGELFF
>TRBV5-6|TRBJ2-2|.|few
TGTGCCAGCAGCTTGGGGACACCAGGGACCGGGGAGCTGTTTTTT
CASSLGTPGTGELFF
>TRBV9|TRBJ2-1|TRBD1|.
TGTGCCAGCAGCCCAAGGGGAGACAGGGGGTACAATGAGCAGTTCTTC
CASSPRGDRGYNEQFF
>TRBV9|TRBJ2-3|TRBD2|.
TGTGCCAGCAGCGTAGATGCTAGCGGGGGTTTCACAGATACGCAGTATTTT
CASSVDASGGFTDTQYF
>TRBV30|TRBJ2-1|TRBD2|.
TGTGCCTTGGAGGGACTAGCGGGGGGCAATGAGCAGTTCTTC
CALEGLAGGNEQFF
>TRBV5-1|TRBJ1-4|TRBD1|.
TGCGCCAGCAGCTCCGTGACAGGGGCGGGGGAAAAACTGTTTTTT
CASSSVTGAGEKLFF
>TRBV11-2|TRBJ2-5|.|.
TGTGCCAGCAGCCGTCACAGGGAAGAGACCCAGTACTTC
CASSRHREETQYF
>TRBV29-1|TRBJ1-1|.|.
TGCAGCGTTGGTCGACAAACCTGGAACACTGAAGCTTTCTTT
CSVGRQTWNTEAFF
>TRBV28|TRBJ1-5|.|.
TGTGCCAGCAGTTTAGTAACGGGGAATCAGCCCCAGCATTTT
CASSLVTGNQPQHF
>TRBV15|TRBJ2-5|.|.
TGTGCCACCAGCAGAGACTCAGCCCCCGACGGGGAGACCCAGTACTTC
CATSRDSAPDGETQYF
>TRBV9|TRBJ2-3|.|.
TGTGCCAGCAGCAACAGCGGGAGCACAGATACGCAGTATTTT
CASSNSGSTDTQYF
>TRBV4-1|TRBJ1-5|.|.
TGCGCCAGCAGCCCCGGTTTCGGTCAGCCCCAGCATTTT
CASSPGFGQPQHF
>TRBV27|TRBJ1-5|TRBD1|.
TGTGCCAGCATGGCCGACAGGGGAGGGGGGCAGCCCCAGCATTTT
CASMADRGGGQPQHF
>TRBV6-6|TRBJ2-3|.|.
TGTGCCAGCAGTTCCTCATCGCGGGATACGCAGTATTTT
CASSSSSRDTQYF
>TRBV5-5|TRBJ2-7|TRBD1|once
TGTGCCAGCAGCTTGATCTCGGGGACAGGGGGTTACGAGCAGTACTTC
CASSLISGTGGYEQYF
>TRBV19|TRBJ2-7|TRBD2|.
TGTGCCAGTAGTGCCCGTCGAGCGGGGGGGCGGTCCTACGAGCAGTACTTC
CASSARRAGGRSYEQYF
>TRBV4-3|TRBJ1-6|.|.
TGCGCCAGCAGCCAAGGAACTAGCTCCTATAATTCACCCCTCCACTTT
CASSQGTSSYNSPLHF
>TRBV25-1|TRBJ2-1|TRBD1|.
TGTGCCAGCAGTGATGCGAGGACAGGTGACCATGAGCAGTTCTTC
CASSDARTGDHEQFF
>TRBV27|TRBJ1-1|TRBD1|.
TGTGCCAGCAGCTCGACAGGGCTCACTGAAGCTTTCTTT
CASSSTGLTEAFF
>TRBV18|TRBJ1-5|.|.
TGTGCCAGCTCACCAGGAGGAGGGGCGGACCAGCCCCAGCATTTT
CASSPGGGADQPQHF
>TRBV5-5|TRBJ2-2|.|.
TGTGCCAGCAGCCCGAGTTGGGCTATAACGGTAGTGAACACCGGGGAGCTGTTTTTT
CASSPSWAITVVNTGELFF
>TRBV28|TRBJ1-5|.|.
TGTGCCAGCAGTTGGGGCGCGGGCAATCAGCCCCAGCATTTT
CASSWGAGNQPQHF
>TRBV5-1|TRBJ1-1|TRBD1|.
TGCGCCAGCAGCCGAGGACAGGGCACTGAAGCTTTCTTT
CASSRGQGTEAFF
>TRBV6-5|TRBJ1-1|TRBD1|few
TGTGCCAGCAGGGACCACAGGGGGAACACTGAAGCTTTCTTT
CASRDHRGNTEAFF
>TRBV7-6|TRBJ1-1|TRBD1|.
TGTGCCAGCAGCTTACAGACAGGGTCTGAAGCTTTCTTT
CASSLQTGSEAFF
>TRBV14|TRBJ1-2|.|.
TGTGCCAGCAGCCCAAAGTCACCCTCACGGTTCTATGGCTACACCTTC
CASSPKSPSRFYGYTF
>TRBV2|TRBJ1-2|TRBD1|.
TGTGCCAGCACCTCCCAGGGGGCTTACTATGGCTACACCTTC
CASTSQGAYYGYTF
>TRBV7-9|TRBJ1-1|.|.
TGTGCCAGCAGCGACATAAGGATGAACACTGAAGCTTTCTTT
CASSDIRMNTEAFF
>TRBV19|TRBJ2-7|TRBD2|.
TGTGCCAGTAGTACGGCTAGCGGGGGCATTTACGAGCAGTACTTC
CASSTASGGIYEQYF
>TRBV6-1|TRBJ1-4|.|.
TGTGCCAGCAGTGGACAGCCCCCAGTTGCAACTAATGAAAAACTGTTTTTT
CASSGQPPVATNEKLFF